This T cell receptor (beta chain) was recorded in a study of OX40 agonist ivuxolimab in advanced cancers. Germline loops: CDR1 SGHDT, CDR2 YYEEEE. Trimming removed 4 bases at V and 7 bases at J, with 9 bases between. The CDR3 length is 11 residues. This clone was counted once. Clones were sequenced by immunoSEQ multiplex PCR, and TCRdb holds only the in-frame ones, with some missing. Of 70,000 to 75,000 clones detected, around 80% appear once; the ten largest clones hold approximately 5%. Sequenced here: CD4+ or CD8+ T cells sorted from blood, sampled in a trial of the OX40 agonist ivuxolimab. The rearrangement links TRBV5-6 to TRBJ2-7, with TRBD2 as a possible D gene (6 bases). The origin of this receptor is an adult with an advanced solid tumor such as melanoma, head and neck, liver or kidney cancer. This chain's CDR3 is CASSRAGEQYF. The CDR3 DNA sequence: TGTGCCAGCAGCCGCGCGGGGGAGCAGTACTTC.